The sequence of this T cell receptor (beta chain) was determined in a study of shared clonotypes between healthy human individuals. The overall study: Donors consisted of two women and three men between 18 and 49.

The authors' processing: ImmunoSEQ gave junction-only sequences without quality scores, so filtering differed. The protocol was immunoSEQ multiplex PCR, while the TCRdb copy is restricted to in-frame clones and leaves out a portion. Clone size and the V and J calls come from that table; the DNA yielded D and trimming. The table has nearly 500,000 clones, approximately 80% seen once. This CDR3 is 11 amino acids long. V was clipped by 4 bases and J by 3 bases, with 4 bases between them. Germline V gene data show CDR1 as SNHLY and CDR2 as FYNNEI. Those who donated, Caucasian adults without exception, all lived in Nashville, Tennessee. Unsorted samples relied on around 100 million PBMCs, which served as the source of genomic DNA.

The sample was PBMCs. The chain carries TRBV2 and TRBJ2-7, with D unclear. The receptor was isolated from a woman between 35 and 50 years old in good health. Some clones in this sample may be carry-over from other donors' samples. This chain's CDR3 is CASSVFYEQYF. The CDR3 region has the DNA TGTGCCAGCAGTGTGTTCTACGAGCAGTACTTC. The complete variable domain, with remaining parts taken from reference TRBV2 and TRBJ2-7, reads EPEVTQTPSHQVTQMGQEVILRCVPISNHLYFYWYRQILGQKVEFLVSFYNNEISEKSEIFDDQFSVERPDGSNFTLKIRSTKLEDSAMYFCASSVFYEQYFGPGTRLTVT.